The present T cell receptor (beta chain) was sequenced within a study of T cell responses to AZD1222 COVID-19 vaccine. Clones were sequenced by immunoSEQ multiplex PCR, and TCRdb holds only the in-frame ones, with some missing. The data contain 93,000 or so clones, around 91% of them singletons. As for this clone: No antigen is known for it.

Notes on the study in general: There were mostly white British donors and more females than males, and clonal diversity was possibly underestimated. Following two doses of AZD1222, Spike-specific TCR breadth and depth rose.

The CDR3 has 13 amino acids. Looked up from germline, CDR1 is SNHLY and CDR2 is FYNNEI. The V end was cut by 6 bases, the J end by 5 bases, with 13 bases between. This material consisted of peripheral blood, taken on day 0 of AZD1222 vaccination. This TCR derives from an adult in good health. J is TRBJ1-1 and V is TRBV2; a weak D match, TRBD1 (5 bases). DNA of the CDR3: TGTGCCAGCAGCACAGCCAGGGAAACTGAAGCTTTCTTT. It encodes CASSTARETEAFF. Supplemented by reference TRBV2 and TRBJ1-1, the full variable domain reads EPEVTQTPSHQVTQMGQEVILRCVPISNHLYFYWYRQILGQKVEFLVSFYNNEISEKSEIFDDQFSVERPDGSNFTLKIRSTKLEDSAMYFCASSTARETEAFFGQGTRLTVV.